The rows below give T cell receptor beta chains drawn from one sample of a study of radiotherapy plus CTLA-4 blockade in lung cancer. TCRdb keeps only in-frame clones here, not all; method: immunoSEQ multiplex PCR. The sample has about 83,000 clones, about 78% seen once. Sequencing was performed on peripheral blood, taken from a patient treated with radiotherapy plus ipilimumab. The receptors shown here come from a human donor with non-small cell lung cancer who had a partial response to radiotherapy plus ipilimumab. Some clones in this sample may be carry-over from other donors' samples. CDR3s include the opening cysteine and the closing phenylalanine or tryptophan. A D gene is named only where the DNA matches it firmly. Some rows have no size entry. The others give once, few or many, or a class for an expanded clone.

D: TRBD2
V: TRBV5-1
size: NA
J: TRBJ2-3
DNA: TGCGCCAGCAGCTCGGAACCTAGCGGGGGACGGGATACGCAGTATTTT
CDR3: CASSSEPSGGRDTQYF

D: TRBD2
V: TRBV5-1
size: NA
J: TRBJ2-1
DNA: TGCGCCAGCAGCTTTGGCGGGGGGGCAGACAATGAGCAGTTCTTC
CDR3: CASSFGGGADNEQFF

D: TRBD2
V: TRBV15
size: NA
J: TRBJ2-1
DNA: TGTGCCACCAGCAGAGGTCGGGGGGGGCCGGGGGAGCAGTTCTTC
CDR3: CATSRGRGGPGEQFF

D: TRBD1
V: TRBV6-1
size: NA
J: TRBJ1-1
DNA: TGTGCCAGCAGTGAAGCACCGGACAGGTGGAACACTGAAGCTTTCTTT
CDR3: CASSEAPDRWNTEAFF

D: TRBD2
V: TRBV7-9
size: few
J: TRBJ2-1
DNA: TGTGCCAGCAACGGACTAGCGGGACTCAATGAGCAGTTCTTC
CDR3: CASNGLAGLNEQFF

D: NA
V: TRBV4-1
size: NA
J: TRBJ1-6
DNA: TGCGCCAGCAGCCAAGATCGTCGGTCACCCCTCCACTTT
CDR3: CASSQDRRSPLHF

D: NA
V: TRBV11-2
size: NA
J: TRBJ2-1
DNA: TGTGCCAGCAGCTTAGACCCCGGCTCCTACAATGAGCAGTTCTTC
CDR3: CASSLDPGSYNEQFF

D: TRBD1
V: TRBV5-4
size: NA
J: TRBJ1-2
DNA: TGTGCCAGCAGCTTGGGGGGACAGGGTACCTCAGGCTACACCTTC
CDR3: CASSLGGQGTSGYTF

D: TRBD1
V: TRBV18
size: NA
J: TRBJ1-1
DNA: TGTGCCAGCTCACAGGGACAGGAGACTGAAGCTTTCTTT
CDR3: CASSQGQETEAFF

D: TRBD2
V: TRBV7-2
size: NA
J: TRBJ2-7
DNA: TGTGCCAGCAGCTTAGGAACTAGCGGGGCTGGGATCGAGCAGTACTTC
CDR3: CASSLGTSGAGIEQYF

D: NA
V: TRBV29-1
size: NA
J: TRBJ2-1
DNA: TGCAGCGTTTCCAACAATGAGCAGTTCTTC
CDR3: CSVSNNEQFF

D: TRBD1
V: TRBV7-9
size: NA
J: TRBJ1-2
DNA: TGTGCCAGCAGCTTGGTGACAGGGGCGAACTATGGCTACACCTTC
CDR3: CASSLVTGANYGYTF

D: TRBD2
V: TRBV27
size: NA
J: TRBJ2-5
DNA: TGTGCCAGCAGTTTGTCCGGGACTAGCGGGATTAAGACCCAGTACTTC
CDR3: CASSLSGTSGIKTQYF

D: NA
V: TRBV11-2
size: NA
J: TRBJ2-7
DNA: TGTGCCAGCAGCTTTGACGCAGGCGCTCCTGCCGAGCAGTACTTC
CDR3: CASSFDAGAPAEQYF

D: NA
V: TRBV7-2
size: NA
J: TRBJ2-3
DNA: TGTGCCAGCAGCTTATGGGGGCAGAACTCAGATACGCAGTATTTT
CDR3: CASSLWGQNSDTQYF

D: NA
V: TRBV5-8
size: NA
J: TRBJ2-7
DNA: TGTGCCAGCAGCAAGGACGGAGGCGCGACCCTCTACGAGCAGTACTTC
CDR3: CASSKDGGATLYEQYF

D: TRBD2
V: TRBV5-4
size: few
J: TRBJ2-1
DNA: TGTGCCAGCAGCTTGAGGTTGACTAGCGGGGGAAACAATGAGCAGTTCTTC
CDR3: CASSLRLTSGGNNEQFF

D: TRBD1
V: TRBV6-1
size: NA
J: TRBJ1-1
DNA: TGTGCCAGCAGCAGGGGGCCGGACACTGAAGCTTTCTTT
CDR3: CASSRGPDTEAFF

D: TRBD2
V: TRBV7-2
size: NA
J: TRBJ2-7
DNA: TGTGCCAGCCGGGAAAGCGGGGGGGTCTACGAGCAGTACTTC
CDR3: CASRESGGVYEQYF

D: TRBD2
V: TRBV5-6
size: NA
J: TRBJ2-2
DNA: TGTGCCAGCAGCGGGATAGCGGGGGGCACCGGGGAGCTGTTTTTT
CDR3: CASSGIAGGTGELFF

D: TRBD1
V: TRBV6-6
size: NA
J: TRBJ1-6
DNA: TGTGCCAGCAGCCCGGGACAGAATTCACCCCTCCACTTT
CDR3: CASSPGQNSPLHF

D: NA
V: TRBV7-2
size: once
J: TRBJ2-5
DNA: TGTGCCAGCAGCTTAGCGATTTCTAGCCAGACCCAGTACTTC
CDR3: CASSLAISSQTQYF

D: NA
V: TRBV6-1
size: NA
J: TRBJ1-5
DNA: TGTGCCAGCAGTGAGAAGAGGCAGCCCCAGCATTTT
CDR3: CASSEKRQPQHF

D: TRBD1
V: TRBV2
size: few
J: TRBJ2-7
DNA: TGTGCCAGCATCCCCCTCCGGGACAGGGGTGCCCTGGGTATGGGCGAGCAGTACTTC
CDR3: CASIPLRDRGALGMGEQYF

D: NA
V: TRBV7-9
size: NA
J: TRBJ1-3
DNA: TGTGCCAGCAGCTCCGGACTGGGAAACACCATATATTTT
CDR3: CASSSGLGNTIYF

D: TRBD1
V: TRBV18
size: NA
J: TRBJ2-7
DNA: TGTGCCAGCTCACCACCGTCGGGACAGGGTACGTACGAGCAGTACTTC
CDR3: CASSPPSGQGTYEQYF

D: NA
V: TRBV11-3
size: NA
J: TRBJ1-5
DNA: TGTGCCAGCAGCTCGATAAAGGGGTTTCAGCCCCAGCATTTT
CDR3: CASSSIKGFQPQHF

D: NA
V: TRBV28
size: NA
J: TRBJ2-2
DNA: TGTGCCAGCAGTCGTTTTGGAAACAGGGGAGGGAACACCGGGGAGCTGTTTTTT
CDR3: CASSRFGNRGGNTGELFF

D: TRBD2
V: TRBV7-2
size: NA
J: TRBJ2-5
DNA: TGTGCCAGCAGCTCAGGACTAGCGGGGGGGCGAGAGACCCAGTACTTC
CDR3: CASSSGLAGGRETQYF

D: TRBD1
V: TRBV5-8
size: NA
J: TRBJ1-2
DNA: TGTGCCAGCAGCGATACGGGACAGCGCTATGTGGGCTACACCTTC
CDR3: CASSDTGQRYVGYTF

D: NA
V: TRBV29-1
size: once
J: TRBJ2-5
DNA: TGCAGCGTTGGTGTAGCAGTCCAAGAGACCCAGTACTTC
CDR3: CSVGVAVQETQYF

D: NA
V: TRBV14
size: NA
J: TRBJ2-7
DNA: TGTGCCAGCAGCCAGCGGCAGTATCCGGGAGCCGAGCAGTACTTC
CDR3: CASSQRQYPGAEQYF

D: TRBD1
V: TRBV2
size: NA
J: TRBJ1-2
DNA: TGTGCCAGCGGTGGACAGGCCCCTAACTATGGCTACACCTTC
CDR3: CASGGQAPNYGYTF

D: TRBD1
V: TRBV19
size: few
J: TRBJ2-3
DNA: TGTGCCAGTAGGGGGACAGGGAGGGACACAGATACGCAGTATTTT
CDR3: CASRGTGRDTDTQYF

D: TRBD1
V: TRBV29-1
size: NA
J: TRBJ1-2
DNA: TGCAGCGTCGCGACAGGGGTAGGGTATGGCTACACCTTC
CDR3: CSVATGVGYGYTF

D: NA
V: TRBV4-2
size: NA
J: TRBJ1-5
DNA: TGTGCCAGCAGCCAAGCGGGGGAGGGTCAGCCCCAGCATTTT
CDR3: CASSQAGEGQPQHF

D: NA
V: TRBV28
size: NA
J: TRBJ2-7
DNA: TGTGCCAGCAGTCCGGGGGAGCCTTTCTCCTACGAGCAGTACTTC
CDR3: CASSPGEPFSYEQYF

D: NA
V: TRBV5-4
size: NA
J: TRBJ1-1
DNA: TGTGCCAGCAGCCCCCGTGCGGGACGGGGGAACACTGAAGCTTTCTTT
CDR3: CASSPRAGRGNTEAFF

D: NA
V: TRBV28
size: NA
J: TRBJ1-2
DNA: TGTGCCAGCAGTTTAATGCGACAGCGAGCACTTAACTATGGCTACACCTTC
CDR3: CASSLMRQRALNYGYTF

D: NA
V: TRBV5-1
size: NA
J: TRBJ1-1
DNA: TGCGCCAGCAGCTTGGGGTGGCCGGGGGGGACTGAAGCTTTCTTT
CDR3: CASSLGWPGGTEAFF

D: NA
V: TRBV11-2
size: once
J: TRBJ1-1
DNA: TGTGCCAGCAGCTCTAATCAGGGGAACACTGAAGCTTTCTTT
CDR3: CASSSNQGNTEAFF

D: TRBD1
V: TRBV7-3
size: NA
J: TRBJ2-1
DNA: TGTGCCAGCAGCTTGACAGGGAGTACGTTAGGGAAGCAGTTCTTC
CDR3: CASSLTGSTLGKQFF

D: NA
V: TRBV5-6
size: NA
J: TRBJ2-7
DNA: TGTGCCAGCAGCTTGGTGGTCGGGAATTCCGGACGGAACTTC
CDR3: CASSLVVGNSGRNF

D: TRBD1
V: TRBV6-6
size: NA
J: TRBJ2-5
DNA: TGTGCCAGCAGTTCTTGGACAGGGGGCGGCGAGACCCAGTACTTC
CDR3: CASSSWTGGGETQYF

D: TRBD2
V: TRBV2
size: NA
J: TRBJ2-1
DNA: TGTGCCAGCAGTGCCGGACTAGCGGGAGGAAGGAATGAGCAGTTCTTC
CDR3: CASSAGLAGGRNEQFF

D: NA
V: TRBV21-1
size: NA
J: TRBJ2-3
DNA: TGTGCCAGCAGCAAATCCCCTAGCGGGAGACGTCGGAAAACAGATACGCAGTATTTT
CDR3: CASSKSPSGRRRKTDTQYF

D: NA
V: TRBV28
size: NA
J: TRBJ1-1
DNA: TGTGCCAGCACCCCCGCACGGGGAAAAGGAACTGAAGCTTTCTTT
CDR3: CASTPARGKGTEAFF

D: TRBD1
V: TRBV5-1
size: few
J: TRBJ2-1
DNA: TGCGCCAGCAGCGAGGGACAGACCTACAATGAGCAGTTCTTC
CDR3: CASSEGQTYNEQFF

D: NA
V: TRBV18
size: NA
J: TRBJ2-5
DNA: TGTGCCAGCTCACCACCAGGGGCCGGGGAGACCCAGTACTTC
CDR3: CASSPPGAGETQYF

D: NA
V: TRBV21-1
size: NA
J: TRBJ2-7
DNA: TGTGCCAGCACGGGCGACAACAGGGCAGCCTACGAGCAGTACTTC
CDR3: CASTGDNRAAYEQYF

D: TRBD2
V: TRBV13
size: NA
J: TRBJ2-5
DNA: TGTGCCAGCAGCCTCCGGGCCCAGCGGGGAGAGACCCAGTACTTC
CDR3: CASSLRAQRGETQYF

D: TRBD2
V: TRBV5-1
size: NA
J: TRBJ2-5
DNA: TGCGCCAGCAGACAAGGACTAGCGGGGTTCCAAGAGACCCAGTACTTC
CDR3: CASRQGLAGFQETQYF

D: NA
V: TRBV4-2
size: NA
J: TRBJ2-3
DNA: TGTGCCAGCAGCCAAGGTAGGGCGCAAGCGGGAGATACGCAGTATTTT
CDR3: CASSQGRAQAGDTQYF

D: TRBD1
V: TRBV27
size: NA
J: TRBJ1-3
DNA: TGTGCCAGCAGTTTATCGGCGGGACAGGGATCTGGAAACACCATATATTTT
CDR3: CASSLSAGQGSGNTIYF